These 19 T cell receptor beta chains originate from one sample sequenced in a study of blood T cell repertoires in COVID-19. Repertoires were generated with immunoSEQ multiplex PCR, while TCRdb's copy carries only in-frame clones and drops some. The sample has about 170,000 clones, around nine tenths seen once. Sequencing used peripheral blood. The receptors stem from a man younger than 35 with active or convalescent COVID-19.

This clone was seen a handful of times. The chain carries TRBV9 and TRBJ2-7, with D possibly TRBD2 on 6 matching bases. V lost 0 bases and J 7 bases, leaving 14 bases between the germline ends. Germline CDR1 SGDLS, CDR2 YYNGEE. The CDR3 runs 14 residues. The CDR3 DNA sequence: TGTGCCAGCAGCGTAGAGCTGGAACGGGGGGAGCAGTACTTC. The encoded protein is CASSVELERGEQYF.

The chain carries TRBV6-1 and TRBJ2-1; D gene unclear. This CDR3 spans 15 amino acids. CDR1 MNHNS and CDR2 SASEGT come from the germline V gene. Trimming took 2 bases from V and 0 from J, leaving 8 bases between them. The CDR3 spells CASSESAVSYNEQFF. CDR3 coding DNA: TGTGCCAGCAGTGAATCGGCGGTCTCCTACAATGAGCAGTTCTTC.

The chain combines TRBV3-1 (or the pseudogene TRBV3-2) with TRBJ2-3, with a weak D call TRBD1 (5 bases). Germline CDR1 LGHDT, CDR2 YNNKEL (reference sequence). Trimming removed 0 bases from V and 5 bases from J, with 15 bases in between. The CDR3 extends over 16 amino acids. Here the CDR3 reads CASSQEAGAPGDTQYF. In DNA form, the CDR3 reads TGTGCCAGCAGCCAAGAGGCTGGGGCCCCAGGAGATACGCAGTATTTT.

This chain links TRBV5-5 with TRBJ1-4, with D maybe TRBD1 (6 bases). The length of the CDR3 is 18 residues. CDR1 is SGHKS, CDR2 YYEKEE, per germline (reference sequence). V dropped 3 bases and J dropped 0 bases, with 18 bases sitting between them. The CDR3 region has the DNA TGTGCCAGCAGCTCCCAGGGGCGTCTTCACACAACTAATGAAAAACTGTTTTTT. Translation gives CASSSQGRLHTTNEKLFF.

The chain links TRBV7-9 to TRBJ2-1; the match to TRBD2 covers 8 bases. There are 15 residues in the CDR3. V lost 4 bases and J lost 8; bases outside the gene matches: 10. Germline V gene data show CDR1 as SEHNR and CDR2 as FQNEAQ (reference sequence). The CDR3 spells CASSSQAGALDEQFF. The CDR3, as DNA: TGTGCCAGCAGCTCCCAAGCGGGAGCTCTCGATGAGCAGTTCTTC.

The J gene is TRBJ2-7, the V gene TRBV5-6; 9 bases are shared with TRBD1. The V and J ends lost 3 bases and 5 bases, in that order; junction bases with no gene match: 15. The CDR3 has 17 amino acids. CDR1 is SGHDT, CDR2 YYEEEE, per germline. The CDR3 DNA follows: TGTGCCAGCAGCTCGTCCTTTCGGGACAGGGTACCCCACGAGCAGTACGTC. Translated: CASSSSFRDRVPHEQYV.

The rearrangement uses TRBV21-1 and TRBJ2-5; the tabulated D call, TRBD2, remains unverified against the DNA. TRBV21-1 is tagged as a pseudogene. The CDR3 has 13 residues. Here the CDR3 DNA reads TGTGCCAGCAGCAAACCCTCAAGCAAGACCCAGTACTTC. Translated: CASSKPSSKTQYF.

This chain links TRBV5-6 with TRBJ2-2, with 7 positions matching TRBD2. Germline CDR1 reads SGHDT; CDR2 reads YYEEEE. V lost 1 base to trimming and J lost 5 bases; unmatched junction nucleotides: 8. The CDR3 runs 16 residues. CDR3 DNA sequence: TGTGCCAGCAGCTTGTCAGGTCTCGGGGGGACCGGGGAGCTGTTTTTT. Translated: CASSLSGLGGTGELFF.

This chain uses TRBV19 with TRBJ2-2; D uncertain. Trimming cost V 8 bases and J 2 bases, with 9 bases left between them. The CDR3 totals 13 residues. CDR1 is LNHDA, CDR2 SQIVND, per germline (reference sequence). The CDR3 loop reads CASVLLNTGELFF. CDR3 sequence (DNA): TGTGCCAGTGTATTACTTAACACCGGGGAGCTGTTTTTT.

V usage is TRBV19 and J usage is TRBJ1-2; tentative D call: TRBD1 (5 bases). The germline V and J ends were trimmed by 3 bases and 4 bases, with 9 bases remaining between them. The germline CDR1 and CDR2 sequences are LNHDA and SQIVND (reference sequence). CDR3 size: 13 residues. CDR3 amino acids: CASSIGATYGYTF. CDR3 in DNA: TGTGCCAGTAGTATTGGGGCCACCTATGGCTACACCTTC.

The chain combines TRBV11-1 with TRBJ1-1; D unresolved. The length of the CDR3 is 11 residues. V dropped 2 bases and J dropped 7 bases, with 5 bases sitting between them. Germline-derived CDR1 and CDR2 are SGHAT and FQDESV (reference sequence). The DNA for the CDR3 is TGTGCCAGCAGCTTATTCGGTGAAGCTTTCTTT. Protein: CASSLFGEAFF.

The rearrangement uses TRBV7-2 and TRBJ2-5; D not resolved. CDR3 size: 13 residues. Between the trimmed V and J ends, which lost 2 bases and 5 bases, there was a span of 9 bases. CDR1 is SGHTA and CDR2 is FQGNSA in the germline V gene. The CDR3 spells CASSLPPVETQYF. In DNA, the CDR3 is TGTGCCAGCAGCTTACCGCCGGTGGAGACCCAGTACTTC.

In this sample, this clone turned up once. The gene calls are TRBV9 and TRBJ2-7; 9 bases line up with TRBD1. CDR3 length: 16 residues. The germline V gene has CDR1 SGDLS and CDR2 YYNGEE. The trim removed 3 bases at V and 2 bases at J, leaving 9 bases unmatched. CDR3 protein: CASSETPGTGTYEQYF. The CDR3 DNA is TGTGCCAGCAGCGAAACTCCCGGGACAGGGACCTACGAGCAGTACTTC. Full variable domain (rest looked up from reference TRBV9 and TRBJ2-7): DSGVTQTPKHLITATGQRVTLRCSPRSGDLSVYWYQQSLDQGLQFLIQYYNGEERAKGNILERFSAQQFPDLHSELNLSSLELGDSALYFCASSETPGTGTYEQYFGPGTRLTVT.

The V gene is TRBV24-1, the J gene TRBJ2-3, with D tentatively TRBD2 (5 bases). Germline values: CDR1 KGHDR, CDR2 SFDVKD. Trimming stripped 9 bases from V and 0 bases from J, with 12 bases between. The CDR3 runs to 14 residues. The CDR3 bases are TGTGCCACCGCACTAGGTCGGAGCACAGATACGCAGTATTTT. Protein sequence: CATALGRSTDTQYF.

This sequence joins TRBV29-1 and TRBJ2-1; TRBD1 aligns across 9 bases. This CDR3 spans 12 amino acids. The junction had 2 bases not matched to a gene; V was cut back by 3 bases and J by 8 bases. Germline V lookup: CDR1 SQVTM, CDR2 ANQGSEA. In nucleotides, the CDR3 is TGCAGCGTTGAGGACAGGGGAGATGAGCAGTTCTTC. Its translation is CSVEDRGDEQFF.

The chain has TRBV7-8 and TRBJ2-1; D may be TRBD1 (5 bases). This CDR3 is built from 14 residues. Trimming removed 3 bases at V and 0 bases at J, with 6 bases between. CDR1 and CDR2 (germline): SGHVS, FQNEAQ. DNA of the CDR3: TGTGCCAGCAGCTTGACAGCCTCCTACAATGAGCAGTTCTTC. It translates to CASSLTASYNEQFF.

This clone was detected once. The chain carries TRBV28 and TRBJ1-1, with D perhaps TRBD1 (5 bases). The CDR3 runs to 15 residues. Trimming removed 3 bases from V and 2 bases from J, with 13 bases in between. The germline gives CDR1 MDHEN, CDR2 SYDVKM. The CDR3 sequence: CASSFSGGRNTEAFF. The CDR3 bases are TGTGCCAGCAGTTTTTCTGGGGGGAGAAACACTGAAGCTTTCTTT.

The V and J genes are TRBV15 and TRBJ1-6; weak D call: TRBD1 (6 bases). Trimming took 3 bases from V and 4 from J, leaving 10 bases between them. There are 15 residues in the CDR3. The germline V gene has CDR1 LNHNV and CDR2 YYDKDF (reference sequence). CDR3 sequence: CATSSTGNYNSPLHF. CDR3 nucleotides: TGTGCCACCAGCAGTACAGGGAATTATAATTCACCCCTCCACTTT.

The J gene is TRBJ1-3, the V gene TRBV5-1, with D perhaps TRBD1 (6 bases). CDR3 length equals 14 residues. Trimming took 4 bases from V and 0 from J, leaving 8 bases between them. Germline V gene lookup returns CDR1 SGHRS and CDR2 YFSETQ. The CDR3 DNA reads TGCGCCAGCAGCGAACAGGGCTCTGGAAACACCATATATTTT. Translated: CASSEQGSGNTIYF.